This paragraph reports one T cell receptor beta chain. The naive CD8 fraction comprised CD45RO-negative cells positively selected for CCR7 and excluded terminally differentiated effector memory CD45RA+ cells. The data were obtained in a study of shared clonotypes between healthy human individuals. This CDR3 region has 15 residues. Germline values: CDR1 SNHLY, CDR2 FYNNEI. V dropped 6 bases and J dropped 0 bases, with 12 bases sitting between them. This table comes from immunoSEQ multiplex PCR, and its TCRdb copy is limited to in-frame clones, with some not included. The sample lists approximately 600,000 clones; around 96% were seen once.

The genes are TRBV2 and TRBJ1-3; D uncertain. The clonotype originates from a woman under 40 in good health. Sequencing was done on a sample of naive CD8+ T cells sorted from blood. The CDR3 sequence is CASRVGSNSGNTIYF. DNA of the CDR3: TGTGCCAGCAGAGTCGGTTCCAACTCTGGAAACACCATATATTTT. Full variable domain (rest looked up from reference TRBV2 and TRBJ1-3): EPEVTQTPSHQVTQMGQEVILRCVPISNHLYFYWYRQILGQKVEFLVSFYNNEISEKSEIFDDQFSVERPDGSNFTLKIRSTKLEDSAMYFCASRVGSNSGNTIYFGEGSWLTVV.